This T cell receptor (beta chain) is drawn from a study of blood T cell repertoires in COVID-19. Assay: immunoSEQ multiplex PCR; the TCRdb copy retains only in-frame clones and omits some. Altogether 150,000 to 250,000 clones are present, approximately 80% being singletons, with the ten largest covering approximately 12%. V lost 4 bases and J lost 0, with 10 bases in between. The germline V gene has CDR1 SGHRS and CDR2 YFSETQ. The CDR3 covers 15 residues. The TCR sequence derives from a man aged 35 to 55 who had recovered from COVID-19. Sequenced material: PBMCs or T cells enriched from blood (not recorded which). The gene calls are TRBV5-1 and TRBJ2-2; possible D gene TRBD2, 6 bases. The CDR3 sequence is CASSRDSTNTGELFF. Written as DNA, the CDR3 is TGCGCCAGCAGCCGGGACTCCACGAACACCGGGGAGCTGTTTTTT.